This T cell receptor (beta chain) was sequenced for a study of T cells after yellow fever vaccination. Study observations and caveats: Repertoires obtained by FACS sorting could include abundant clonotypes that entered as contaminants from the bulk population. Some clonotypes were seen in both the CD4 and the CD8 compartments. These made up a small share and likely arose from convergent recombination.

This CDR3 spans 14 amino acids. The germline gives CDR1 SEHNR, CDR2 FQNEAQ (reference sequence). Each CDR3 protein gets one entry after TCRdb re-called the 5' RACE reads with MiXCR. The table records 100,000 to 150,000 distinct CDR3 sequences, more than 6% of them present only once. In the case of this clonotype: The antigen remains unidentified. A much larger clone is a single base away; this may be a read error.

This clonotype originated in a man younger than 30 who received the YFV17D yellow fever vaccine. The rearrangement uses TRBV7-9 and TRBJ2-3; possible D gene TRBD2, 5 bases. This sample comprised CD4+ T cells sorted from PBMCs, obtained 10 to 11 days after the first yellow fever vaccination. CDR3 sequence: CSSSPWTDTDTQYF. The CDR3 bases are TGTTCCAGCAGCCCCTGGACTGACACAGATACGCAGTATTTT.